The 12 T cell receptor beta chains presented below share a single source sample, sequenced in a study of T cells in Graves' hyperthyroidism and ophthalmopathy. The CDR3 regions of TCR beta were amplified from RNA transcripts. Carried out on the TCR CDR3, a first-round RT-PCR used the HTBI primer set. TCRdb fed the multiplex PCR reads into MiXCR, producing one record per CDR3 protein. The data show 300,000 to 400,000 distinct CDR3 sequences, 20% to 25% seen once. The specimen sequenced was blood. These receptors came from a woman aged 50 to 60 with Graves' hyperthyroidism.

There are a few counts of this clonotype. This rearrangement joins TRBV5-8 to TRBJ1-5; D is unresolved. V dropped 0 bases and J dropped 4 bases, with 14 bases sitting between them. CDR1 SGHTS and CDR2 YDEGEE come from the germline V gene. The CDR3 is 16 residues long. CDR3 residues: CASSLEVGTPNQPQHF. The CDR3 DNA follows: TGTGCCAGCAGCTTGGAGGTGGGAACCCCTAATCAGCCCCAGCATTTT.

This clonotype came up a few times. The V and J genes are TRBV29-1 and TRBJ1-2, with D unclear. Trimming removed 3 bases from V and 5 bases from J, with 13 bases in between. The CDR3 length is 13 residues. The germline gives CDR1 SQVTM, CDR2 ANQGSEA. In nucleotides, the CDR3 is TGCAGCGTTGACAACCGAGGAACGTATGGCTACACCTTC. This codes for CSVDNRGTYGYTF.

The CDR3 reads CSARVPGQGKVEQYF. CDR3 sequence (DNA): TGCAGTGCTAGAGTACCCGGACAGGGTAAGGTCGAGCAGTACTTC. The chain combines TRBV20-1 with TRBJ2-7; TRBD1 matches 8 bases. This CDR3 has 15 amino acids. J lost 6 bases, V lost 1 base, and 11 bases had no gene match. CDR1 and CDR2 from the germline V gene are DFQATT and SNEGSKA (reference sequence).

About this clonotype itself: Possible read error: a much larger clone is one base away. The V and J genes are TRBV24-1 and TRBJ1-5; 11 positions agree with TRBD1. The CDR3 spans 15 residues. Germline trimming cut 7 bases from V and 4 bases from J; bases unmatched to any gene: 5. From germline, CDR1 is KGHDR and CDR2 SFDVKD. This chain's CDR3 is CATSHGTGGNQPQHF. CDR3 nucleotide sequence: TGTGCCACCAGCCACGGGACAGGGGGAAATCAGCCCCAGCATTTT.

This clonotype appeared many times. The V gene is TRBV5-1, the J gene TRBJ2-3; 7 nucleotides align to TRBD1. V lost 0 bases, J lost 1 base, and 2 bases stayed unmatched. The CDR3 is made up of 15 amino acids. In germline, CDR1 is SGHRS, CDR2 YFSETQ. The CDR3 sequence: CASSLEGQGTDTQYF. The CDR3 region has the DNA TGCGCCAGCAGCTTGGAAGGACAGGGCACAGATACGCAGTATTTT. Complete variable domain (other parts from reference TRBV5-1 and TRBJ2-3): KAGVTQTPRYLIKTRGQQVTLSCSPISGHRSVSWYQQTPGQGLQFLFEYFSETQRNKGNFPGRFSGRQFSNSRSEMNVSTLELGDSALYLCASSLEGQGTDTQYFGPGTRLTVL.

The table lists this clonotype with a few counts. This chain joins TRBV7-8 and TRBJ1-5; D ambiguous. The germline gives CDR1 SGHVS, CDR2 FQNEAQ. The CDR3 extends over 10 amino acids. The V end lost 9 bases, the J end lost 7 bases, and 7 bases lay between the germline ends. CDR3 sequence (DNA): TGTGCCAGTGGAGAGCAGCCCCAGCATTTT. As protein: CASGEQPQHF.

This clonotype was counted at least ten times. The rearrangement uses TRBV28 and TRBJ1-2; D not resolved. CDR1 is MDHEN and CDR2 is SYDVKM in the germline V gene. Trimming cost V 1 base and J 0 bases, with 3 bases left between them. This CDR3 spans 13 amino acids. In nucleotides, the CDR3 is TGTGCCAGCAGTTTATTGACTAACTATGGCTACACCTTC. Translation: CASSLLTNYGYTF.

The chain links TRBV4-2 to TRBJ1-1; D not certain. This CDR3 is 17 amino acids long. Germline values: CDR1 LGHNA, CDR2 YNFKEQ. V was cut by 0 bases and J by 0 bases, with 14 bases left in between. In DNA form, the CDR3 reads TGTGCCAGCAGCCAAGAGGACCCCCCGGACTTGAACACTGAAGCTTTCTTT. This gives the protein CASSQEDPPDLNTEAFF.

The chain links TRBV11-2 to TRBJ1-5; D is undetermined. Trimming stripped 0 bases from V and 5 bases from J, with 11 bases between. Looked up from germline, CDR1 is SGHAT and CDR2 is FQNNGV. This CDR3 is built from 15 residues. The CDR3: CASSLDSLGYQPQHF. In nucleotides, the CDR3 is TGTGCCAGCAGCTTAGATAGTTTGGGTTATCAGCCCCAGCATTTT.

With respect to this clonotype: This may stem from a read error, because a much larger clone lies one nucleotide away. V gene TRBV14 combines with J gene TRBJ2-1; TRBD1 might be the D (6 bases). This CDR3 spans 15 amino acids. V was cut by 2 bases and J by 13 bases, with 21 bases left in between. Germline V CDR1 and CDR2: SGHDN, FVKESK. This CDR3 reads CASSQSGQWSETQFF. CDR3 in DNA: TGTGCCAGCAGCCAATCAGGACAGTGGTCCGAGACCCAGTTCTTC. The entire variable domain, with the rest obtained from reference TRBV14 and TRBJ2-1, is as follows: EAGVTQFPSHSVIEKGQTVTLRCDPISGHDNLYWYRRVMGKEIKFLLHFVKESKQDESGMPNNRFLAERTGGTYSTLKVQPAELEDSGVYFCASSQSGQWSETQFFGPGTRLTVL.

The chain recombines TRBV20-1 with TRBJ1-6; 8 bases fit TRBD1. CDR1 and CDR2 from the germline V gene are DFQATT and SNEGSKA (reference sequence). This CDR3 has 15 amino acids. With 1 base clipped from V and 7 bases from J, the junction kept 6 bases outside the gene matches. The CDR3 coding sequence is TGCAGTGCTAGAGCTTCAGGGGGCGAGAATTCACCCCTCCACTTT. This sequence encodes CSARASGGENSPLHF.

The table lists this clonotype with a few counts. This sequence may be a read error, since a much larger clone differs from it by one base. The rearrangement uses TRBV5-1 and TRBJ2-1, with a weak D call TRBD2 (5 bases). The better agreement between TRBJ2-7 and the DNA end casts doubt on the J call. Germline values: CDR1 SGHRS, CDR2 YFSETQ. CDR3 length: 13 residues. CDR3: CASSFPAGNEQYF. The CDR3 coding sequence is TGCGCCAGCAGCTTCCCCGCGGGCAATGAGCAGTACTTC.